A single sample is the source of the 6 T cell receptor beta chains below, sequenced in a study of cytomegalovirus exposure and HLA in healthy donors. This PCR relied on a set of 60 Vbeta primers and 13 Jbeta primers. Generated by immunoSEQ multiplex PCR, the TCRdb table keeps only in-frame clones and is missing some. This sample's table reports 150,000 or so clones. Specimen: PBMCs. The receptors come from a woman in her forties or fifties in good health and CMV-seronegative.

This chain joins TRBV5-6 and TRBJ1-4; no definite D call. Germline CDR1 reads SGHDT; CDR2 reads YYEEEE. With 2 bases removed from V and 0 bases from J, the gap between germline ends came to 5 bases. The CDR3 has 14 amino acids. The CDR3 DNA follows: TGTGCCAGCAGCTTTATAGCAACTAATGAAAAACTGTTTTTT. Protein: CASSFIATNEKLFF.

The V call is TRBV9, the J call TRBJ1-2; tentatively, D is TRBD1 (6 bases). The germline V gene encodes CDR1 SGDLS and CDR2 YYNGEE. The CDR3 spans 15 residues. V lost 4 bases and J lost 4, with 17 bases in between. The CDR3 reads CASSKGGQGAYGYTF. CDR3 sequence (DNA): TGTGCCAGCAGCAAGGGGGGGCAGGGAGCCTATGGCTACACCTTC.

V usage is TRBV9 and J usage is TRBJ1-5; TRBD1 matches 8 bases. Trimming at V came to 9 bases and at J to 7 bases, leaving 9 bases not matched to a gene. The germline gives CDR1 SGDLS, CDR2 YYNGEE. The CDR3 has 13 amino acids. The CDR3 nucleotides read TGTGCCACTCCGGACAGGGAGGGGCAGCCCCAGCATTTT. Its protein product is CATPDREGQPQHF.

On this clone itself: The same CDR3 can be traced to other DNA sequences in this sample. The genes are TRBV18 and TRBJ2-7; 9 bases map to TRBD1. With 6 bases clipped from V and 3 bases from J, the junction kept 6 bases outside the gene matches. CDR1 and CDR2 (germline): KGHSH, LQKENI. CDR3 length: 14 residues. CDR3 sequence: CASSPGTGSYEQYF. The CDR3 DNA is TGTGCCAGCTCCCCCGGGACAGGGAGCTACGAGCAGTACTTC.

The rearrangement joins TRBV9 to TRBJ1-2; a weak D match, TRBD1 (5 bases). Deletions cut 1 base from V and 4 bases from J, with 11 bases between. CDR1 SGDLS and CDR2 YYNGEE come from the germline V gene. The CDR3 is 14 residues long. The DNA for the CDR3 is TGTGCCAGCAGCGTACAAGGGGCCGCCTATGGCTACACCTTC. Protein: CASSVQGAAYGYTF.

The chain combines TRBV7-9 with TRBJ2-1; TRBD2 agrees at 11 bases. The J segment lost 2 bases and the V segment lost 0 bases, leaving 9 bases of the junction unmatched. Germline loops: CDR1 SEHNR, CDR2 FQNEAQ (reference sequence). This CDR3 region has 19 residues. CDR3 nucleotide sequence: TGTGCCAGCAGCTTAGCGCTCAGGCTAGCGGGAGGCCCCTACAATGAGCAGTTCTTC. This codes for CASSLALRLAGGPYNEQFF.